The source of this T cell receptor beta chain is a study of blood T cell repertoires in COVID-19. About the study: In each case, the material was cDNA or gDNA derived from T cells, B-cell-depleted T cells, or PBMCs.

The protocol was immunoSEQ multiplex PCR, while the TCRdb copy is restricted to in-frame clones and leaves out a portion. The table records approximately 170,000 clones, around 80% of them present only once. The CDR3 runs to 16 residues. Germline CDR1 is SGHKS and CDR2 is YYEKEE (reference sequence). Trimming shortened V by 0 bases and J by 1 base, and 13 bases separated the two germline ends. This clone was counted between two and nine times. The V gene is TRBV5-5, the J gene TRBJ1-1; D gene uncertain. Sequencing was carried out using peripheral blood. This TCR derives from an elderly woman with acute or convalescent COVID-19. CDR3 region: CASSLGGNSANTEAFF. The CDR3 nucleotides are TGTGCCAGCAGCTTGGGAGGGAATTCGGCGAACACTGAAGCTTTCTTT.